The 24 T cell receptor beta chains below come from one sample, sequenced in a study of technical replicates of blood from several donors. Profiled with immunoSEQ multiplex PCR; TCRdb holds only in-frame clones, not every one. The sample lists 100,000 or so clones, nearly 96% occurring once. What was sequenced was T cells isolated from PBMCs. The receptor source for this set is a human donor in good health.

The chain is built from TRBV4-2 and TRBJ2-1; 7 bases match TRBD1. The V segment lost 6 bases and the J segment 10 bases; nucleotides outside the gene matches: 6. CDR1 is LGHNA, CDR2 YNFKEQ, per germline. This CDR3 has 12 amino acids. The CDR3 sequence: CASRHIQGEQFF. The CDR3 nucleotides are TGTGCCAGCAGGCATATACAGGGGGAGCAGTTCTTC.

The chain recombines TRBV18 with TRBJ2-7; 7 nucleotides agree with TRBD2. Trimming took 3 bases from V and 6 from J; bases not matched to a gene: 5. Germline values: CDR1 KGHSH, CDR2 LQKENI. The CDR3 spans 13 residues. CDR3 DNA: TGTGCCAGCTCACCCGGGACTACTTTCGAGCAGTACTTC. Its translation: CASSPGTTFEQYF.

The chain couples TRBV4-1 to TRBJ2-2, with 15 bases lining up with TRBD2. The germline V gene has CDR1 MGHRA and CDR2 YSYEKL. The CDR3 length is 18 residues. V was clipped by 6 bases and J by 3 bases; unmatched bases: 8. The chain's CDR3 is CASRPGLAGGKDTGELFF. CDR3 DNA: TGCGCCAGCAGACCCGGACTAGCGGGAGGGAAGGACACCGGGGAGCTGTTTTTT.

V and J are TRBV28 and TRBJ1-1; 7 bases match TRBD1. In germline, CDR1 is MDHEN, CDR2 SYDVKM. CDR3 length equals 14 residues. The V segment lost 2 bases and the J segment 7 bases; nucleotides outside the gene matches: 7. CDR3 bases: TGTGCCAGCAGTTTAGGATCGGGGGACAGTGAAGCTTTCTTT. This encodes CASSLGSGDSEAFF.

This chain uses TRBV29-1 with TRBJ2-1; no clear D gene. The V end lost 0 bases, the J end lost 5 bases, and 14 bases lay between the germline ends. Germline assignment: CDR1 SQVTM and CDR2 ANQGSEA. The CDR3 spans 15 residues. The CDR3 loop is CSVEDLETTHNEQFF. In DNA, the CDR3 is TGCAGCGTTGAAGATCTTGAGACAACCCACAATGAGCAGTTCTTC.

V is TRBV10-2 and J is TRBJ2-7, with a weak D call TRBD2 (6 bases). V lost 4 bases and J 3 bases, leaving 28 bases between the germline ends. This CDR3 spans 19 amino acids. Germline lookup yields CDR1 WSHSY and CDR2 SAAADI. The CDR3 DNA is TGCGCCAGCAGTGTTCCTTTAGGTTGGTCGGGAGAGGAGCTCTACGAGCAGTACTTC. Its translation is CASSVPLGWSGEELYEQYF.

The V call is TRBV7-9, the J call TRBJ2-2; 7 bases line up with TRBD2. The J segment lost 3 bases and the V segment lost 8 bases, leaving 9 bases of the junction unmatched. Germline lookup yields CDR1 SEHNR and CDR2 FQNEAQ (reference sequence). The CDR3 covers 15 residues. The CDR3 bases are TGTGCCAGCCCTCTGAAGCGGGATTACACCGGGGAGCTGTTTTTT. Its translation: CASPLKRDYTGELFF. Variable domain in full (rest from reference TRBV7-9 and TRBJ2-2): DTGVSQNPRHKITKRGQNVTFRCDPISEHNRLYWYRQTLGQGPEFLTYFQNEAQLEKSRLLSDRFSAERPKGSFSTLEIQRTEQGDSAMYLCASPLKRDYTGELFFGEGSRLTVL.

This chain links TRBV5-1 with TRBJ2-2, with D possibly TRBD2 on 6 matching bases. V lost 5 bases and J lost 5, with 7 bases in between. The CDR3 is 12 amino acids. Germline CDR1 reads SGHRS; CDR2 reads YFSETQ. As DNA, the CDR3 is TGCGCCAGCAGGGAGGGAACCGGGGAGCTGTTTTTT. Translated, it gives CASREGTGELFF.

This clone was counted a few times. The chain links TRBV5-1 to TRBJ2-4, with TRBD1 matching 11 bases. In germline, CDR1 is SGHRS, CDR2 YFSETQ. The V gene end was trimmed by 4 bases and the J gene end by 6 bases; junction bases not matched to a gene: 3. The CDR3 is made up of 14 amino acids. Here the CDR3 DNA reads TGCGCCAGCAGCGGCGGGACAGGGGGAAACATTCAGTACTTC. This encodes CASSGGTGGNIQYF.

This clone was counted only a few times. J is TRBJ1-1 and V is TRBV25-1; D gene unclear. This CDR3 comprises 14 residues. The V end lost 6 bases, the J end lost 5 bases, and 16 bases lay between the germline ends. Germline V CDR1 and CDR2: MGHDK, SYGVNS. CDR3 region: CASSEGFVWTEAFF. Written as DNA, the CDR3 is TGTGCCAGCAGCGAAGGCTTTGTTTGGACTGAAGCTTTCTTT.

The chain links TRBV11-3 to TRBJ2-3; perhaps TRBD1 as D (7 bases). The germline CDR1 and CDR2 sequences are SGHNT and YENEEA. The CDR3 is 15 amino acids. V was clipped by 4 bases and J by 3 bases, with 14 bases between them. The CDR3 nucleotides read TGTGCCAGCAGCTACGAGCAGGGGGGAACAGATACGCAGTATTTT. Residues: CASSYEQGGTDTQYF.

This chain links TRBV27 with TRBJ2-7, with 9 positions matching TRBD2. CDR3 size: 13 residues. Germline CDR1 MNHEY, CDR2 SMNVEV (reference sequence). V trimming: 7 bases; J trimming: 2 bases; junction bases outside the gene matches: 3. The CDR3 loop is CASTQRGAYEQYF. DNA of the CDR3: TGTGCCAGCACTCAGCGGGGGGCCTACGAGCAGTACTTC.

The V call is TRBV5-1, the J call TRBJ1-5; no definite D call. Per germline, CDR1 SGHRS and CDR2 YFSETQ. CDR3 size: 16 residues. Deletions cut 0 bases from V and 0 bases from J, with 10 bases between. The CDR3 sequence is CASSLDPDSSNQPQHF. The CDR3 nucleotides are TGCGCCAGCAGCTTGGATCCGGACTCTAGCAATCAGCCCCAGCATTTT.

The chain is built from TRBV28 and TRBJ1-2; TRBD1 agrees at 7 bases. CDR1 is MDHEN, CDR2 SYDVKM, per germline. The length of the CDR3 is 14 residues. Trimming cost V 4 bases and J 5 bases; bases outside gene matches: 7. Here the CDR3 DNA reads TGTGCCAGCAGTTCAGCCACAGGGGTGTATGGCTACACCTTC. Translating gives CASSSATGVYGYTF.

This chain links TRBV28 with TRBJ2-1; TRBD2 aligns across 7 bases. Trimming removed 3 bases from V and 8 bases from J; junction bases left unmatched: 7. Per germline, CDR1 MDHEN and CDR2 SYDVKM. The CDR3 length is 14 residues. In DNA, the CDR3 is TGTGCCAGCAGTTTTCAGCGGGACCCTCATGAGCAGTTCTTC. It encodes CASSFQRDPHEQFF.

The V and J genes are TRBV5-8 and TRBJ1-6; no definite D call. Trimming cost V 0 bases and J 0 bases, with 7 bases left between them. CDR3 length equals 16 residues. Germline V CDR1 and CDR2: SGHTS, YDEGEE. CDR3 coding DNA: TGTGCCAGCAGCTTGGTTCCCAGCTCCTATAATTCACCCCTCCACTTT. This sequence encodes CASSLVPSSYNSPLHF.

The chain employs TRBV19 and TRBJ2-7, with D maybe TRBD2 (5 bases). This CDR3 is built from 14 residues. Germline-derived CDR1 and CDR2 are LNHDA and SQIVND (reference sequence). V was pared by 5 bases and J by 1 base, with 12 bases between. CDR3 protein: CASSLDGVSYEQYF. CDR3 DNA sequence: TGTGCCAGTAGTTTGGACGGGGTGTCCTACGAGCAGTACTTC. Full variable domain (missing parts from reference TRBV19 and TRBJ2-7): DGGITQSPKYLFRKEGQNVTLSCEQNLNHDAMYWYRQDPGQGLRLIYYSQIVNDFQKGDIAEGYSVSREKKESFPLTVTSAQKNPTAFYLCASSLDGVSYEQYFGPGTRLTVT.

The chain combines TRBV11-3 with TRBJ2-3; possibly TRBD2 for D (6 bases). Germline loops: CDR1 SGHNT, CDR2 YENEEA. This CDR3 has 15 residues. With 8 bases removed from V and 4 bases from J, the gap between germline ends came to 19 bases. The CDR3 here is CASSGGALLADTQYF. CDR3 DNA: TGTGCCAGCTCCGGCGGGGCCCTGCTGGCAGATACGCAGTATTTT.

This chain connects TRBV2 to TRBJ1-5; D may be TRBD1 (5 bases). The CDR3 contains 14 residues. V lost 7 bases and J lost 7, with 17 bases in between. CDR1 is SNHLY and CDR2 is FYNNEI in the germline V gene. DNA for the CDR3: TGTGCCAGCACCGGACCAGGGTCTCGGCAGCCCCAGCATTTT. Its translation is CASTGPGSRQPQHF.

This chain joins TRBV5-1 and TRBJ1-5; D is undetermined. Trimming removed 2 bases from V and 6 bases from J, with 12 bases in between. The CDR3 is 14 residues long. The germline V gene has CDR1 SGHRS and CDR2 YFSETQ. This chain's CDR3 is CASSFDGIGQPQHF. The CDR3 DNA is TGCGCCAGCAGCTTTGACGGGATAGGTCAGCCCCAGCATTTT.

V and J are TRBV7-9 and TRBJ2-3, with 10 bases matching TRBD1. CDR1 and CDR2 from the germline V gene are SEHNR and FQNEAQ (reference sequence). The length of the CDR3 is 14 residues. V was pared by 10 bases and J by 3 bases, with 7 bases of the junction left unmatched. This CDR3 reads CATKGQGRTDTQYF. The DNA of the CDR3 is TGTGCCACAAAGGGACAGGGGAGAACAGATACGCAGTATTTT. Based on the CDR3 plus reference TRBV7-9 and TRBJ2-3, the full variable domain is DTGVSQNPRHKITKRGQNVTFRCDPISEHNRLYWYRQTLGQGPEFLTYFQNEAQLEKSRLLSDRFSAERPKGSFSTLEIQRTEQGDSAMYLCATKGQGRTDTQYFGPGTRLTVL.

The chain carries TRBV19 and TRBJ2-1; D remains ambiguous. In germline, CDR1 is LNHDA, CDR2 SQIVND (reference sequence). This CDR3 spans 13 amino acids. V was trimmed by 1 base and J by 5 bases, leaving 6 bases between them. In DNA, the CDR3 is TGTGCCAGTAGTATAGGTCACAACAATGAGCAGTTCTTC. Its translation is CASSIGHNNEQFF.

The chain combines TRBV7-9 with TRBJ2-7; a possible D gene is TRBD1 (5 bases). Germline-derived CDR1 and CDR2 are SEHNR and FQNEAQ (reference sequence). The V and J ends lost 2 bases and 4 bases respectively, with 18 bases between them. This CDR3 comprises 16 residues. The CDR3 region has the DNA TGTGCCAGCAGCTTATCGGATCCTGGACACGGGTACGAGCAGTACTTC. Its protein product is CASSLSDPGHGYEQYF.

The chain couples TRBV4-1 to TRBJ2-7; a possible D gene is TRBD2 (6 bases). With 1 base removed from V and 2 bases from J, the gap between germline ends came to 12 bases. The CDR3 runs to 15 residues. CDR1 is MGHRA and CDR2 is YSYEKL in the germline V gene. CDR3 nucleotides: TGCGCCAGCAGCCAAGTCGACGGGAGTACCTACGAGCAGTACTTC. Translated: CASSQVDGSTYEQYF.